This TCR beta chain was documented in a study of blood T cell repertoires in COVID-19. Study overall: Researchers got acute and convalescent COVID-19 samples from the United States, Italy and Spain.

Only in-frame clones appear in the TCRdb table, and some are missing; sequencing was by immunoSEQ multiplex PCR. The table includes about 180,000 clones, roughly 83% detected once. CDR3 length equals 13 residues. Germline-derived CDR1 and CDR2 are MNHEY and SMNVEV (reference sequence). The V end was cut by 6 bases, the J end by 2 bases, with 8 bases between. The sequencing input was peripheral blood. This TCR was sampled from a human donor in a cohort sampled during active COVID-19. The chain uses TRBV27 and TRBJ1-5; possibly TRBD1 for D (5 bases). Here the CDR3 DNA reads TGTGCCAGCAGATTCAGGGGCAATCAGCCCCAGCATTTT. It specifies CASRFRGNQPQHF.